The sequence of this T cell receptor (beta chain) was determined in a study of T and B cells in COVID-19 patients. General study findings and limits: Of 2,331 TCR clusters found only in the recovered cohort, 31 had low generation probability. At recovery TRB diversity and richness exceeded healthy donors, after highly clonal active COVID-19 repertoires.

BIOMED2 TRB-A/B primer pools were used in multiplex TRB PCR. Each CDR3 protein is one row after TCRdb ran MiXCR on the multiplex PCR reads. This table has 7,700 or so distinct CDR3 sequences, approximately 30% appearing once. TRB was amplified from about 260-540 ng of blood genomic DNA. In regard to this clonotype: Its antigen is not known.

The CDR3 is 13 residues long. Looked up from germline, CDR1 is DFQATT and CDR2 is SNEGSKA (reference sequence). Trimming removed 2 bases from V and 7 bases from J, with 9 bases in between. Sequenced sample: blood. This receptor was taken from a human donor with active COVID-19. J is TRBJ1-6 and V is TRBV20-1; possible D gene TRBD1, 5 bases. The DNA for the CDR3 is TGCAGTGCTAGATCGACAGCAAATTCACCCCTCCACTTT. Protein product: CSARSTANSPLHF.